The present entry profiles one T cell receptor (beta chain) with its context. The junction and the germline gene differ at one end; a read error may be behind it. The CDR3 has 15 residues. Germline CDR1 is MGHDK and CDR2 is SYGVNS. The entry originates in a study of molecular identifiers for immune sequencing clone quantification. Using its own MiXCR run on the PCR reads, TCRdb lists one record per CDR3 protein. The sample consists of over 600,000 distinct CDR3 sequences, just under 20% of them appearing once. Sequencing was performed on naive CD8+ T cells from blood, with Jurkat cell RNA spiked in. Regarding subset: FACS-sorted CD8+CD4-CCR7+CD45RA+ naive T cells. V is TRBV25-1 and J is TRBJ2-3, with D possibly matching TRBD2 (5 bases). The sequence was collected from a human donor in good health. Some libraries in this study had Jurkat cell RNA spiked in. The CDR3 sequence is CASSDWGVSTDKQYF. The CDR3 DNA reads TGTGCCAGCAGTGATTGGGGAGTTAGCACAGATAAGCAGTATTTT.